These 5 T cell receptor beta chains originate from one sample sequenced in a study of cytomegalovirus exposure and HLA in healthy donors. The PCR was carried out with 60 Vbeta primers and 13 Jbeta primers. TCRdb's copy holds only in-frame clones and misses some; the assay was immunoSEQ multiplex PCR. This table has some 140,000 clones, about four fifths appearing once. Sequencing was performed on PBMCs. The origin of the receptors is a man aged 18 to 29 in good health and CMV-seronegative.

The chain couples TRBV15 to TRBJ2-7; the match to TRBD2 covers 11 bases. The CDR3 spans 15 residues. Germline CDR1 reads LNHNV; CDR2 reads YYDKDF (reference sequence). Unmatched junction bases numbered 1, after V lost 1 base and J lost 2 bases. The CDR3 protein is CATSRGTSGPYEQYF. As DNA, the CDR3 is TGTGCCACCAGCAGAGGGACTAGCGGGCCCTACGAGCAGTACTTC. Looking up the rest from reference TRBV15 and TRBJ2-7 gives the full variable domain: DAMVIQNPRYQVTQFGKPVTLSCSQTLNHNVMYWYQQKSSQAPKLLFHYYDKDFNNEADTPDNFQSRRPNTSFCFLDIRSPGLGDTAMYLCATSRGTSGPYEQYFGPGTRLTVT.

The chain uses TRBV6-1 and TRBJ2-1, with TRBD1 identical over 7 bases. V gave up 9 bases and J gave up 6 bases; unmatched junction bases: 5. Per the germline V gene, CDR1 is MNHNS and CDR2 is SASEGT. The CDR3 contains 12 residues. The DNA for the CDR3 is TGTGCCAGTACGACAGGGCCCAATGAGCAGTTCTTC. It codes for CASTTGPNEQFF.

The chain carries TRBV19 and TRBJ1-2; 9 bases map to TRBD1. Trimming removed 4 bases from V and 4 bases from J; junction bases left unmatched: 4. This CDR3 has 14 residues. Per the germline V gene, CDR1 is LNHDA and CDR2 is SQIVND (reference sequence). CDR3 nucleotide sequence: TGTGCCAGTAGTAAGGGACAGGGTAGCTATGGCTACACCTTC. Translation: CASSKGQGSYGYTF.

This chain links TRBV5-1 with TRBJ1-4, with D unclear. The CDR3 contains 13 residues. The germline V gene has CDR1 SGHRS and CDR2 YFSETQ. Trimming left V 0 bases short and J 7 bases short, with 7 bases between. CDR3 in amino acids: CASSLGGIEKLFF. The CDR3 DNA reads as TGCGCCAGCAGCTTGGGAGGGATTGAAAAACTGTTTTTT.

A word on this clone: Other DNA sequences in the sample encode the same CDR3. V gene TRBV6-5 combines with J gene TRBJ2-5; D not certain. The CDR3 sequence is 13 residues long. V was cut by 2 bases and J by 1 base, with 5 bases left in between. The germline CDR1 and CDR2 sequences are MNHEY and SVGAGI. CDR3 residues: CASSYRVQETQYF. In DNA form, the CDR3 reads TGTGCCAGCAGTTACCGGGTCCAAGAGACCCAGTACTTC.